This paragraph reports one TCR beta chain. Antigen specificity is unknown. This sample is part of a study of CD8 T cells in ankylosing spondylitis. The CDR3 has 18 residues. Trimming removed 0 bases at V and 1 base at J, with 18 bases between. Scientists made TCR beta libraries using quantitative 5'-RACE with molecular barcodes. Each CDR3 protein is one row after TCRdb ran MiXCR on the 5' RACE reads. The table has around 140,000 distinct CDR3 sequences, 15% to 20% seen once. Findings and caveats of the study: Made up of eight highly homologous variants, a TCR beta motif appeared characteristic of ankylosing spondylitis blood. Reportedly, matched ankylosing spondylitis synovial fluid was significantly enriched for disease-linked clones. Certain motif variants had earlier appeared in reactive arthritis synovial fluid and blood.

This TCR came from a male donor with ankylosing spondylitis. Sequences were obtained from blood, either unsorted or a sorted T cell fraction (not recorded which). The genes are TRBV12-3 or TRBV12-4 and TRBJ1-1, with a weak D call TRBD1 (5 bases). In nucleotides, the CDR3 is TGTGCCAGCAGTTTAGCTAGCGGGAGGGGCCTAGGGAACACTGAAGCTTTCTTT. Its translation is CASSLASGRGLGNTEAFF.